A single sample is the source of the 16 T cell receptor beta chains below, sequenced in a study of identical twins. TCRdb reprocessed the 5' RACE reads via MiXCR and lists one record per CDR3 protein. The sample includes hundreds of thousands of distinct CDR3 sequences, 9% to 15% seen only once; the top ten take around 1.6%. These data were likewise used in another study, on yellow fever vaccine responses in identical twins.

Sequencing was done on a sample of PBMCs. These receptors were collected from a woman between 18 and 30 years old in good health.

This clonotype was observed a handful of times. CDR3 bases: TGTGCCAGCAGTAAGGTTCTTCACTGGTACGAGCAGTACTTC. This sequence encodes CASSKVLHWYEQYF. The V call is TRBV27, the J call TRBJ2-7; D is ambiguous. CDR3 length: 14 amino acids. V gave up 5 bases and J gave up 4 bases, with 15 bases separating them. In germline, CDR1 is MNHEY, CDR2 SMNVEV (reference sequence).

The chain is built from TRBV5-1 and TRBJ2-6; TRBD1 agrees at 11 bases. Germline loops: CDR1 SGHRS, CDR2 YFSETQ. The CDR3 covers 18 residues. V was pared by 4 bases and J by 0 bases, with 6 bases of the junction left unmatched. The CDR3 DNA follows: TGCGCCAGCAGCCCCTGGGGACAGGGGGACTCTGGGGCCAACGTCCTGACTTTC. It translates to CASSPWGQGDSGANVLTF.

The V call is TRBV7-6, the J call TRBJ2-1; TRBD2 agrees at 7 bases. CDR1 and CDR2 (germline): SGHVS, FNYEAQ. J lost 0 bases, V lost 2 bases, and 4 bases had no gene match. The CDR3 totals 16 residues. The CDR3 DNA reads TGTGCCAGCAGCTTATCGCTAGCGGACTCCTACAATGAGCAGTTCTTC. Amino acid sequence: CASSLSLADSYNEQFF.

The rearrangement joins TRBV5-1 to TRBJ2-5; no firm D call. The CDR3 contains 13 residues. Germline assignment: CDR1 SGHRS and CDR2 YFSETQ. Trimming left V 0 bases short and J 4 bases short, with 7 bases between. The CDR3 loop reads CASSLGISETQYF. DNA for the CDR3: TGCGCCAGCAGCTTGGGTATCTCAGAGACCCAGTACTTC.

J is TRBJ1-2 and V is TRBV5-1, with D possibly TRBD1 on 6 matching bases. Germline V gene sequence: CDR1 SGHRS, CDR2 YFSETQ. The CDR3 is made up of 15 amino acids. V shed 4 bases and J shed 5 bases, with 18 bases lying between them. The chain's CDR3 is CASSPEGGSRYGYTF. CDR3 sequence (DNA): TGCGCCAGCAGCCCTGAGGGGGGGTCAAGATATGGCTACACCTTC.

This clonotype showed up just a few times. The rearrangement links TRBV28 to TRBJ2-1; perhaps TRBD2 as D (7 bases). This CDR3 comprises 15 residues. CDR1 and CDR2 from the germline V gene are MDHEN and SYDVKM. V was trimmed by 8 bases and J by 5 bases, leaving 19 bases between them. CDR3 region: CASSEGGGLHNEQFF. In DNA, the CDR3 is TGTGCCAGCTCCGAGGGGGGGGGCTTGCACAATGAGCAGTTCTTC.

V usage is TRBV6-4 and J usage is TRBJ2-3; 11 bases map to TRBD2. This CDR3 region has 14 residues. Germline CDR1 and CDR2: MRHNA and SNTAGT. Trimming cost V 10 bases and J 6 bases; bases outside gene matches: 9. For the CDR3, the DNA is TGTGCCACTTCTATAGCGGGGGGGATGGATACGCAGTATTTT. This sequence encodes CATSIAGGMDTQYF.

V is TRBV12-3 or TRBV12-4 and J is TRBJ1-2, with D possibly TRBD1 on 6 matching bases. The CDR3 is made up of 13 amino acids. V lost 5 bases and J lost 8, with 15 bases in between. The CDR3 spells CASSPVVGGGYTF. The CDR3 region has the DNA TGTGCCAGCAGTCCAGTGGTGGGGGGCGGCTACACCTTC.

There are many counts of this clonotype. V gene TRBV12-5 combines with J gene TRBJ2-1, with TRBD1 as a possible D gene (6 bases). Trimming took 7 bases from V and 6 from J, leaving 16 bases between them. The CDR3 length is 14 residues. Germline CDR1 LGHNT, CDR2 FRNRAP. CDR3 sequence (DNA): TGTGCTAGTGACCGGCCAGGGGTCGGCAATGAGCAGTTCTTC. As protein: CASDRPGVGNEQFF.

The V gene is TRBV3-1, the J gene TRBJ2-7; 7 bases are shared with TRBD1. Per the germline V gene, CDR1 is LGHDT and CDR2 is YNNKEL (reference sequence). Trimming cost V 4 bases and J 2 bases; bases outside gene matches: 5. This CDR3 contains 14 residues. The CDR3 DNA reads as TGTGCCAGCAGCCTCGGGACAGTTGCCTACGAGCAGTACGTC. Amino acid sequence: CASSLGTVAYEQYV.

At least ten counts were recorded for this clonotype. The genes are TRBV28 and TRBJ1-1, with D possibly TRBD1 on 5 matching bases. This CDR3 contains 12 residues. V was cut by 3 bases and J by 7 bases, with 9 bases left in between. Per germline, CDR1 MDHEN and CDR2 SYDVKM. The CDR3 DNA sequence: TGTGCCAGCAGTTTGGCGGACAATGAAGCTTTCTTT. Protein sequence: CASSLADNEAFF. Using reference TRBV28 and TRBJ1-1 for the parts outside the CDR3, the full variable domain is DVKVTQSSRYLVKRTGEKVFLECVQDMDHENMFWYRQDPGLGLRLIYFSYDVKMKEKGDIPEGYSVSREKKERFSLILESASTNQTSMYLCASSLADNEAFFGQGTRLTVV.

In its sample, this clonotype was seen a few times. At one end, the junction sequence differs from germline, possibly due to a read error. The CDR3 here is CAISQGSGIYNEQFF. CDR3 DNA sequence: TGCGCCATCAGCCAAGGATCTGGGATCTACAATGAGCAGTTCTTC. This rearrangement joins TRBV4-1 to TRBJ2-1; no definite D call. Looked up from germline, CDR1 is MGHRA and CDR2 is YSYEKL. This CDR3 has 15 residues.

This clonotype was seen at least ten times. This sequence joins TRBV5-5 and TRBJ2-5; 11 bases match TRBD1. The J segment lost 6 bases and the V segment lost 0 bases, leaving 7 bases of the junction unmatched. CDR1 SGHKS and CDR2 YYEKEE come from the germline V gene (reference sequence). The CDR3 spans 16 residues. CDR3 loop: CASSLVVGTGGQTQYF. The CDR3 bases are TGTGCCAGCAGCTTGGTCGTCGGGACAGGGGGACAGACCCAGTACTTC.

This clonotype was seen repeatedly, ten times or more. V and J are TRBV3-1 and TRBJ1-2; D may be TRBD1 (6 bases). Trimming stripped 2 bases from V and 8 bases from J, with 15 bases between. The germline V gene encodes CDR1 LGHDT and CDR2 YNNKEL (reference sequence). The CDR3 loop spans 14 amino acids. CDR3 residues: CASSQQGMLGGYTF. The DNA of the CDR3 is TGTGCCAGCAGCCAACAGGGGATGTTGGGCGGCTACACCTTC.

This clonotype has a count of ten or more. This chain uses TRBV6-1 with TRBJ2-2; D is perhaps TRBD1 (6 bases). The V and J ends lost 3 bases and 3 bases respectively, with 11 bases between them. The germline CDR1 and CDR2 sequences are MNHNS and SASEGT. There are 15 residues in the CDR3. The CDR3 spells CASSDGQGYTGELFF. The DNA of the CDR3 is TGTGCCAGCAGTGATGGGCAGGGGTACACCGGGGAGCTGTTTTTT.

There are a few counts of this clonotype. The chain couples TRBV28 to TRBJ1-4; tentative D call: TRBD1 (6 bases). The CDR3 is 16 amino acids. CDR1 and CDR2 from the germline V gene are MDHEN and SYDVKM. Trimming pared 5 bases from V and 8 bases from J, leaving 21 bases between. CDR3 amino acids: CASSTYPDRMGEKLFF. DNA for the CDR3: TGTGCCAGCAGTACATACCCGGACAGAATGGGGGAAAAACTGTTTTTT.